This T cell receptor (beta chain) was captured by sequencing in a study of T cells in Graves' hyperthyroidism and ophthalmopathy. Stable Graves' hyperthyroidism meant no ophthalmopathy progression within 18 months. Uncontrolled infection, other autoimmune disease, pregnancy or lactation excluded patients. Amplification yielded TCR beta CDR3 regions, with RNA transcripts as the source. Carried out on the TCR CDR3, a first-round RT-PCR used the HTBI primer set. TCRdb re-analysed the multiplex PCR reads in MiXCR, keeping a single row per CDR3 protein. The table lists approximately 560,000 distinct CDR3 sequences, just over 45% of them singletons. Study-level results: Most thyroid-expanded clonotypes above 0.001 were also found in blood.

A single count supports this clonotype. Its antigen is undetermined. There are 15 residues in the CDR3. CDR1 SGHVS and CDR2 FQNEAQ come from the germline V gene. The junction had 4 bases not matched to a gene; V was cut back by 0 bases and J by 3 bases. The sample was peripheral blood or thyroid tissue (not recorded which). V gene TRBV7-8 combines with J gene TRBJ1-1; 7 bases match TRBD1. This sequence was found in a woman younger than 35 with Graves' hyperthyroidism. The CDR3 spells CASSLALQGDTEAFF. The CDR3 DNA is TGTGCCAGCAGCTTAGCGCTCCAGGGGGACACTGAAGCTTTCTTT.